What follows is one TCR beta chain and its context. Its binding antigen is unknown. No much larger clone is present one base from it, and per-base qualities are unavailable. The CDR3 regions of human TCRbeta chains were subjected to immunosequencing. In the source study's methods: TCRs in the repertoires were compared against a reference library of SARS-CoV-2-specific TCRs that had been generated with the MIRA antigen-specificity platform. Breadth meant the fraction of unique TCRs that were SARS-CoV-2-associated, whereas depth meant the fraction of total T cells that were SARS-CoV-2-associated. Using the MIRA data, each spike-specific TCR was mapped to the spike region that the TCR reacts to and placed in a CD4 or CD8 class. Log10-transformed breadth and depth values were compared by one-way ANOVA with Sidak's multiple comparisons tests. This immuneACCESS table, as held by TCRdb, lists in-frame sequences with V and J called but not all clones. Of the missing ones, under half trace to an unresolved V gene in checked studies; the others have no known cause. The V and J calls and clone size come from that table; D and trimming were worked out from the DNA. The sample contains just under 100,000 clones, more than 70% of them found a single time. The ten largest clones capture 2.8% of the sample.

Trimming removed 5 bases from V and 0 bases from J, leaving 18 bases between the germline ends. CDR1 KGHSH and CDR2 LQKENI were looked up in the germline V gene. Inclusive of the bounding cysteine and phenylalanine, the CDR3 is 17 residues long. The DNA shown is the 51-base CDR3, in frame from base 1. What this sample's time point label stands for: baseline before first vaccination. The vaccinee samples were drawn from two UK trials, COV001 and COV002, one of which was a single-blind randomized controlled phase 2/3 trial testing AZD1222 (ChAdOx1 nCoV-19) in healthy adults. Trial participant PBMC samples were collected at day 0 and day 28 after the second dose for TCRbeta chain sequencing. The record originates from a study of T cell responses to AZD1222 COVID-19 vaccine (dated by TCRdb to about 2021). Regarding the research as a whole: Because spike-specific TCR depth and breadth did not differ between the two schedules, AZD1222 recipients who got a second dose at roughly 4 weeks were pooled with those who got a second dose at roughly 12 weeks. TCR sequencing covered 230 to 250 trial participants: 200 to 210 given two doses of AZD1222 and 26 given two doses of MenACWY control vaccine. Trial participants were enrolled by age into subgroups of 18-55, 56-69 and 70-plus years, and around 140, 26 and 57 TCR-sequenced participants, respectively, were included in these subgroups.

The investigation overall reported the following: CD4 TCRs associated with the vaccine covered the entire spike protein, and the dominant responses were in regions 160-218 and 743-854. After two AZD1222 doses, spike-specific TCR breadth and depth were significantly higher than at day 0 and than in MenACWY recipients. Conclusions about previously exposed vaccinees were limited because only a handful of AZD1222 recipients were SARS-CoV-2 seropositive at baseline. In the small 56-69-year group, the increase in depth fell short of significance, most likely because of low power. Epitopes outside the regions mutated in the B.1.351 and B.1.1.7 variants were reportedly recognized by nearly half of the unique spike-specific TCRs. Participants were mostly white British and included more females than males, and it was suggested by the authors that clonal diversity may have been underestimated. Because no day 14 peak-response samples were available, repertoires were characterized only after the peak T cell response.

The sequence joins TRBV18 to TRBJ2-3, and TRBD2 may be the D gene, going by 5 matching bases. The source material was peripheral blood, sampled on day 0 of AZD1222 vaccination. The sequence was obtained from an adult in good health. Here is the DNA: TGTGCCAGCTCATCAAAGGTGGCGGGCCTAAGCACAGATACGCAGTATTTT. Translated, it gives CASSSKVAGLSTDTQYF.